The present T cell receptor (beta chain) was sequenced within a study of OX40 agonist ivuxolimab in advanced cancers. A history of autoimmune disease or systemic immunosuppression excluded patients. Some clones are missing from TCRdb's copy, which holds only in-frame ones; the method was immunoSEQ multiplex PCR. Here the sample spans about 66,000 clones, about 85% being singletons. V lost 6 bases, J lost 12 bases, and 17 bases lay in between. The CDR3 covers 12 residues. Per germline, CDR1 MNHEY and CDR2 SVGAGI. Study observations and caveats: At doses 0.1 to 3.0 mg/kg, CD4+ and CD8+ clones expanded. Certain nonresponders additionally had low normalized T-cell clonal expansion. Averaged across samples, CD8+ T cells carried more expanded clones than CD4+ did.

In this sample, this clone turned up once. Its matching antigen is unknown. Specimen: CD4+ or CD8+ T cells sorted from blood, collected in a trial of the OX40 agonist ivuxolimab. The clonotype comes from an adult with an advanced solid tumor such as melanoma, head and neck, liver or kidney cancer. The chain couples TRBV6-5 to TRBJ1-1; the D gene is possibly TRBD1 (5 bases). CDR3 residues: CASRVQPGPPFF. DNA of the CDR3: TGTGCCAGCAGGGTACAGCCGGGGCCCCCTTTCTTT.